The 3 T cell receptor beta chains in this list originate from one sample, sequenced in a study of blood T cells in healthy people across ages. Primed by a sample-barcoded 5' primer and a J-beta primer mix, a second PCR proceeded for about 6 to 11 cycles. TCRdb reprocessed the 5' RACE reads via MiXCR and lists one record per CDR3 protein. The table lists around 750,000 distinct CDR3 sequences, 53% of them singletons. Sequencing was performed on blood. These receptors were obtained from an elderly man in good health.

This sequence joins TRBV18 and TRBJ2-4; a possible D gene is TRBD1 (5 bases). Near its end, the DNA agrees better with TRBJ2-7, so the J call may be wrong. Germline CDR1 reads KGHSH; CDR2 reads LQKENI. The CDR3 runs 15 residues. DNA of the CDR3: TGTGCCAGCTCAAGAGCCCACCAGGGTGCCTACGAGCAGTACTTC. Protein sequence: CASSRAHQGAYEQYF.

This chain connects TRBV12-3 or TRBV12-4 to TRBJ1-5; perhaps TRBD1 as D (6 bases). Trimming took off 6 bases at V and 7 bases at J, with 19 bases between the two ends. The CDR3 consists of 15 residues. The CDR3 coding sequence is TGTGCCAGCAGCCCCGATCGGGGGCTCAAACAGCCCCAGCATTTT. Translation gives CASSPDRGLKQPQHF.

This clonotype occurred a few times. This chain links TRBV29-1 with TRBJ2-7; the D is unclear. CDR1 and CDR2 (germline): SQVTM, ANQGSEA. The CDR3 sequence is 11 residues long. Trimming removed 3 bases from V and 6 bases from J, with 9 bases in between. The DNA of the CDR3 is TGCAGCGTTGAGGATGAAATCGAGCAGTACTTC. Amino acid sequence: CSVEDEIEQYF.